This paragraph reports one T cell receptor beta chain. What antigen it recognizes has not been identified. No clone much larger than this one lies a single base away; base qualities are absent. Samples from volunteer blood donors who had recovered from COVID-19 were contributed by a second Seattle source. Each collaborating institution followed its own protocols to collect whole blood in K2EDTA tubes. For TCRbeta analysis, collaborators shipped samples as frozen whole blood, isolated PBMCs, or DNA extracted from either of those sample types. TCRbeta CDR3 regions were amplified from genomic DNA using the immunoSEQ Assay, a bias-controlled multiplex PCR. On the study's bioinformatics: Nucleated cell counts per sample were estimated from amplification of reference gene primers within the assay. Sequence reads were collapsed and filtered to measure the absolute abundance of every unique TCRbeta CDR3 rearrangement. For each sample, productive Simpson clonality was calculated by taking the square root of Simpson's diversity index across productive rearrangements. The table was pulled from immuneACCESS by TCRdb, which kept in-frame rearrangements only. Such tables lose some clones; where checked, under half of the loss comes from unresolved V genes, and the rest has no known cause. The V and J calls and clone size come from that table; D and trimming were worked out from the DNA. The table for this sample lists some 110,000 clones; 70% to 90% of them were counted only once. The top ten constitute roughly 7.9% of the sample.

This specimen comes from a study of blood T cell repertoires in COVID-19 (dated by TCRdb to 2018 to 2021). In terms of the full investigation: The collaborator samples originated in the United States, Italy and Spain and spanned the acute and convalescent phases of COVID-19. The repertoires were released in a freely available public database meant as a resource for research on the immune response to SARS-CoV-2. Samples were obtained from the ongoing ImmuneRACE study (first 160 participants) and from over 1,000 subjects provided by 6 global collaborators. The dataset comprised deeply sampled blood TCRbeta repertoires from subjects exposed to, actively infected with, or recovered from COVID-19. The material from the prospective study consisted of cDNA or gDNA derived from T cells, B-cell-depleted T cells, or PBMCs. Where available, HLA class I and class II types were obtained from metadata supplied by the sample provider rather than from assay-based typing. Sample metadata almost always included a de-identified subject ID, COVID-19 status, age in years and sex. Study-level results and caveats: The quantity of clinical and demographic metadata differed by source and by participant and was supplied without curation.

Sequenced sample: peripheral blood. The receptor was isolated from a man in his 70s who had recovered from COVID-19.

This receptor has the CDR3 CASSELAYEQFF. Here is the DNA: TGTGCCAGCAGTGAACTAGCCTATGAGCAGTTCTTC. This chain is built from TRBV2 and TRBJ2-1; perhaps TRBD2 is the D gene, with 5 bases matching. In the germline V gene, CDR1 corresponds to SNHLY and CDR2 to FYNNEI. The junction carries 7 bases between V and J, which are trimmed by 2 bases and 8 bases respectively. From the cysteine through the phenylalanine, the CDR3 covers 12 amino acids. CDR3 DNA is the only sequence kept; it has 36 bases, read in frame from the first base.